This is a list of T cell receptor beta chains from one sample in a study of cytomegalovirus exposure and HLA in healthy donors. Here immunoSEQ multiplex PCR was the method, and the copy in TCRdb shows in-frame clones only, minus some. The data contain 90,000 to 120,000 clones, around 77% of them singletons. The sequenced material came from PBMCs. The receptors were gathered from a male donor in good health and CMV-seronegative. The conserved cysteine and the conserved F or W are not part of the CDR3 here.

len: 14
j_gene: TRBJ1-5
v_gene: TRBV18
CDR3aa: ASSADSVSGNQPQH

len: 13
j_gene: TRBJ2-5
v_gene: TRBV19
CDR3aa: ASSLMTSGKETQY

len: 11
j_gene: TRBJ2-2
v_gene: TRBV28
CDR3aa: ASSLGKVGELF

len: 14
j_gene: TRBJ2-7
v_gene: TRBV28
CDR3aa: ASSPTGLAGSYEQY

len: 11
j_gene: TRBJ1-1
v_gene: TRBV19
CDR3aa: ASSTYGTGEAF

len: 16
j_gene: TRBJ2-7
v_gene: TRBV18
CDR3aa: ASSPFSGVWAGGAEQY

len: 10
j_gene: TRBJ1-1
v_gene: TRBV11-2
CDR3aa: ASSSTGTEAF

len: 15
j_gene: TRBJ2-1
v_gene: TRBV7-9
CDR3aa: ASSLLTSGRGRNEQF

len: 16
j_gene: TRBJ2-7
v_gene: TRBV19
CDR3aa: ASSIDLSSGAGSYEQY

len: 13
j_gene: TRBJ2-7
v_gene: TRBV10-1
CDR3aa: ASSEATSGRYEQY

len: 14
j_gene: TRBJ1-5
v_gene: TRBV7-2
CDR3aa: ASSLGLGMNNQPQH

len: 11
j_gene: TRBJ1-1
v_gene: TRBV4-1
CDR3aa: ASIRVGDTEAF

len: 11
j_gene: TRBJ1-2
v_gene: TRBV27
CDR3aa: ASSKTGSQGYT

len: 12
j_gene: TRBJ2-1
v_gene: TRBV6-1
CDR3aa: ASSEGLEGNEQF

len: 10
j_gene: TRBJ2-7
v_gene: TRBV10-2
CDR3aa: AIETGTYEQY

len: 15
j_gene: TRBJ2-7
v_gene: TRBV21-1
CDR3aa: ASSKAAVIPFPSEQY

len: 13
j_gene: TRBJ2-5
v_gene: TRBV2
CDR3aa: ASSGSGGVVETQY

len: 10
j_gene: TRBJ1-4
v_gene: TRBV27
CDR3aa: ASSPSQGKLF

len: 13
j_gene: TRBJ1-3
v_gene: TRBV28
CDR3aa: ASGTGIASGNTIY

len: 9
j_gene: TRBJ2-3
v_gene: TRBV29-1
CDR3aa: SVEGSNTQY

len: 13
j_gene: TRBJ2-1
v_gene: TRBV7-2
CDR3aa: ASSWGGSSYNEQF

len: 16
j_gene: TRBJ2-7
v_gene: TRBV28
CDR3aa: ASSETGTGVTLFYEQY